Below, 14 T cell receptor beta chains from the same sample are listed, as sequenced in a study of blood T cell repertoires in COVID-19. Here immunoSEQ multiplex PCR was the method, and the copy in TCRdb shows in-frame clones only, minus some. The profile shows approximately 380,000 clones, roughly 85% of them singletons. Source material: peripheral blood. The source of these receptors is a woman younger than 30 with acute or convalescent COVID-19.

The J gene is TRBJ1-2, the V gene TRBV19; D gene uncertain. The CDR3 is made up of 15 amino acids. The germline CDR1 and CDR2 sequences are LNHDA and SQIVND (reference sequence). V lost 7 bases to trimming and J lost 3 bases, with 18 bases between them. The CDR3 coding sequence is TGTGCCAGTACTCAAAACAATCTGGTACACTATGGCTACACCTTC. Translated, it gives CASTQNNLVHYGYTF. Variable domain in full (rest from reference TRBV19 and TRBJ1-2): DGGITQSPKYLFRKEGQNVTLSCEQNLNHDAMYWYRQDPGQGLRLIYYSQIVNDFQKGDIAEGYSVSREKKESFPLTVTSAQKNPTAFYLCASTQNNLVHYGYTFGSGTRLTVV.

V usage is TRBV14 and J usage is TRBJ2-5; no clear D. Germline values: CDR1 SGHDN, CDR2 FVKESK. The CDR3 sequence is 13 residues long. The V and J ends lost 1 base and 4 bases respectively, with 7 bases between them. The CDR3 loop is CASSQVVTETQYF. The DNA of the CDR3 is TGTGCCAGCAGCCAAGTAGTTACAGAGACCCAGTACTTC.

V gene TRBV2 combines with J gene TRBJ1-4; the D gene is possibly TRBD1 (5 bases). CDR1 SNHLY and CDR2 FYNNEI come from the germline V gene. V was clipped by 4 bases and J by 4 bases, with 10 bases between them. The CDR3 sequence is 14 residues long. CDR3 in amino acids: CASSAGVGNEKLFF. In DNA, the CDR3 is TGTGCCAGCAGTGCGGGGGTCGGTAATGAAAAACTGTTTTTT.

The gene calls are TRBV7-3 and TRBJ2-1; D unclear. Germline assignment: CDR1 SGHTA and CDR2 FQGTGA. The V end was cut by 3 bases, the J end by 6 bases, with 15 bases between. The CDR3 contains 15 residues. The CDR3 DNA is TGTGCCAGCAGCTTGTATCATATGAGTCGCAATGAGCAGTTCTTC. Translated: CASSLYHMSRNEQFF.

The chain uses TRBV7-9 and TRBJ1-5; TRBD1 matches at 7 bases. The V segment lost 0 bases and the J segment 4 bases; nucleotides outside the gene matches: 6. The germline V gene has CDR1 SEHNR and CDR2 FQNEAQ (reference sequence). The CDR3 spans 16 residues. The CDR3 coding sequence is TGTGCCAGCAGCTTAGCTCGGACAGGACTAAATCAGCCCCAGCATTTT. This encodes CASSLARTGLNQPQHF.

The chain uses TRBV19 and TRBJ1-5, with a weak D call TRBD1 (6 bases). Germline CDR1 LNHDA, CDR2 SQIVND (reference sequence). V lost 5 bases to trimming and J lost 2 bases, with 16 bases between them. The CDR3 totals 16 residues. In DNA form, the CDR3 reads TGTGCCAGTAGTTCCAGGGGTTACGGGGGCAATCAGCCCCAGCATTTT. As protein: CASSSRGYGGNQPQHF.

The chain employs TRBV28 and TRBJ2-7, with a weak D call TRBD1 (6 bases). Trimming cost V 6 bases and J 2 bases, with 14 bases left between them. Germline V gene lookup returns CDR1 MDHEN and CDR2 SYDVKM. This CDR3 contains 14 residues. This CDR3 is CASSPDRSTYEQYF. CDR3 DNA sequence: TGTGCCAGCAGCCCAGACAGGTCTACCTACGAGCAGTACTTC.

The genes are TRBV29-1 and TRBJ1-1, with 8 nucleotides matching TRBD1. J gave up 3 bases and V 6 bases, and 6 bases lay outside the gene matches. The CDR3 runs 13 residues. Germline values: CDR1 SQVTM, CDR2 ANQGSEA. The CDR3 DNA sequence: TGCAGCGTGAGACAGGGGTGGGACACTGAAGCTTTCTTT. Its translation is CSVRQGWDTEAFF.

This clone was counted a single time. This chain joins TRBV11-2 and TRBJ2-5; D ambiguous. There are 14 residues in the CDR3. V was clipped by 3 bases and J by 5 bases, with 13 bases between them. In germline, CDR1 is SGHAT, CDR2 FQNNGV. The CDR3 DNA is TGTGCCAGCAGCTTTGCTGGCGCCAGGGAGACCCAGTACTTC. Amino acid sequence: CASSFAGARETQYF. The whole variable domain, remainder taken from reference TRBV11-2 and TRBJ2-5, is EAGVAQSPRYKIIEKRQSVAFWCNPISGHATLYWYQQILGQGPKLLIQFQNNGVVDDSQLPKDRFSAERLKGVDSTLKIQPAKLEDSAVYLCASSFAGARETQYFGPGTRLLVL.

V is TRBV7-8 and J is TRBJ2-7; D is undetermined. Per the germline V gene, CDR1 is SGHVS and CDR2 is FQNEAQ. The CDR3 covers 11 residues. Deletions cut 5 bases from V and 6 bases from J, with 8 bases between. CDR3 sequence (DNA): TGTGCCAGCAGCCCCCGCGCCGAGCAGTACTTC. Translation gives CASSPRAEQYF.

V and J are TRBV5-1 and TRBJ1-6, with a possible D match to TRBD1 (5 bases). This CDR3 contains 16 residues. Germline V gene sequence: CDR1 SGHRS, CDR2 YFSETQ. Trimming cost V 4 bases and J 7 bases, with 18 bases left between them. The CDR3 region is CASSPDGGDVNSPLHF. The CDR3 DNA follows: TGCGCCAGCAGCCCGGATGGGGGGGATGTCAATTCACCCCTCCACTTT. Filled out from reference TRBV5-1 and TRBJ1-6, the complete variable domain reads KAGVTQTPRYLIKTRGQQVTLSCSPISGHRSVSWYQQTPGQGLQFLFEYFSETQRNKGNFPGRFSGRQFSNSRSEMNVSTLELGDSALYLCASSPDGGDVNSPLHFGNGTRLTVT.

For this clone: The sample holds other DNA sequences that translate to the same CDR3. The V gene is TRBV9, the J gene TRBJ2-3, with 12 nucleotides matching TRBD2. Germline assignment: CDR1 SGDLS and CDR2 YYNGEE. CDR3 size: 16 residues. Trimming took 3 bases from V and 2 from J; bases not matched to a gene: 4. The DNA for the CDR3 is TGTGCCAGCAGCGCTGGGACTAGCGGGTACACAGATACGCAGTATTTT. It specifies CASSAGTSGYTDTQYF.

The chain couples TRBV30 to TRBJ1-1; no firm D call. Looked up from germline, CDR1 is GTSNPN and CDR2 is SVGIG (reference sequence). V dropped 7 bases and J dropped 7 bases, with 16 bases sitting between them. The CDR3 spans 12 residues. DNA of the CDR3: TGTGCCTCTTTGGGCCCATTTGGTGAAGCTTTCTTT. It yields the protein CASLGPFGEAFF.

CDR3 sequence reads: CACAPATGIKTQYF. The CDR3 DNA sequence: TGTGCCTGCGCCCCCGCGACAGGGATAAAGACCCAGTACTTC. The chain employs TRBV28 and TRBJ2-5, with 7 bases that match TRBD1. The CDR3 consists of 14 residues. Trimming removed 11 bases from V and 6 bases from J; junction bases left unmatched: 15. CDR1 MDHEN and CDR2 SYDVKM come from the germline V gene.